The entry that follows covers one T cell receptor (beta chain) sequence. This specimen comes from a study of shared clonotypes between healthy human individuals. Data came from immunoSEQ multiplex PCR; TCRdb stores just in-frame clones and leaves some out. The sample holds more than 900,000 clones; more than 75% are singletons and the top ten take around 0.6%. Per germline, CDR1 SQVTM and CDR2 ANQGSEA. The CDR3 covers 13 residues. The rearrangement links TRBV29-1 to TRBJ2-3, with a tentative D call TRBD2 (5 bases). This TCR was recovered from a man aged 18 to 30 in good health. Some clones in this sample may be carry-over from other donors' samples. The specimen was memory CD4+ T cells from PBMCs. This sample's subset: CD45RA-negative fraction. The CDR3, as DNA: TGCAGTGCCCGCGAGGGAGGCACAGATACGCAGTATTTT. This sequence encodes CSAREGGTDTQYF.